A selection of T cell receptor beta chains follows, all from one sample in a study of cytomegalovirus exposure and HLA in healthy donors. The protocol was immunoSEQ multiplex PCR, while the TCRdb copy is restricted to in-frame clones and leaves out a portion. Here the sample spans under 250,000 clones, 75% to 90% being singletons. The sequenced sample was PBMCs. The receptors here all came from a boy aged 2 to 9 in good health and CMV-seronegative. The CDR3 runs from the conserved cysteine through the conserved F or W. D genes are given only for firm matches. Clone size is not always given. Where it is, it says once, few, many or a class for expanded clones.

TRBJ2-3 . . TRBV13 CASSPGGISADTQYF TGTGCCAGCAGCCCAGGGGGGATAAGTGCAGATACGCAGTATTTT
TRBJ1-1 few TRBD1 TRBV29-1 CSVGTVNTEAFF TGCAGCGTCGGGACAGTTAACACTGAAGCTTTCTTT
TRBJ2-7 . . TRBV7-9 CASSFSGSDYEQYF TGTGCCAGCAGCTTCTCCGGTTCTGACTACGAGCAGTACTTC
TRBJ1-3 . . TRBV6-1 CASSEFSGGNTIYF TGTGCCAGCAGTGAATTTTCGGGGGGAAACACCATATATTTT
TRBJ2-5 . TRBD2 TRBV10-3 CAISERGRSREGETQYF TGTGCCATCAGTGAAAGGGGTCGGTCCAGGGAGGGGGAGACCCAGTACTTC
TRBJ1-1 . . TRBV4-1 CASSHKTEMDTEAFF TGCGCCAGCAGCCACAAGACAGAGATGGACACTGAAGCTTTCTTT
TRBJ2-2 once . TRBV27 CASSLFRGALFF TGTGCCAGCAGTTTATTCAGGGGAGCGCTGTTTTTT
TRBJ2-5 . TRBD1 TRBV13 CASSPGTGGETQYF TGTGCCAGCAGCCCTGGGACAGGGGGAGAGACCCAGTACTTC
TRBJ1-1 . . TRBV20-1 CSAPWNTEAFF TGCAGTGCTCCTTGGAACACTGAAGCTTTCTTT
TRBJ2-1 . . TRBV7-6 CASISTQDPSYNEQFF TGTGCCAGCATATCAACCCAGGATCCCTCCTACAATGAGCAGTTCTTC
TRBJ2-7 once TRBD2 TRBV7-8 CASSLALIGTSVVYEQYF TGTGCCAGCAGCTTAGCGCTAATTGGGACTAGCGTAGTGTACGAGCAGTACTTC
TRBJ2-3 . . TRBV5-6 CASSLGGQITDTQYF TGTGCCAGCAGCTTGGGGGGGCAGATCACAGATACGCAGTATTTT
TRBJ2-5 . . TRBV2 CASFERAVGETQYF TGTGCCAGCTTCGAGCGGGCGGTGGGGGAGACCCAGTACTTC
TRBJ1-1 . . TRBV5-1 CASSLGLKGDTEAFF TGCGCCAGCAGCTTGGGTCTAAAGGGAGACACTGAAGCTTTCTTT
TRBJ2-1 few . TRBV5-6 CASSSYNEQFF TGTGCCAGCAGCTCCTATAATGAGCAGTTCTTC
TRBJ2-5 . TRBD2 TRBV27 CASNLAGGPQETQYF TGTGCCAGCAACCTAGCGGGGGGGCCCCAAGAGACCCAGTACTTC
TRBJ1-2 . . TRBV6-5 CASREGNYGYTF TGTGCCAGCAGGGAGGGAAACTATGGCTACACCTTC
TRBJ2-1 . TRBD1 TRBV2 CASRIEQGSYNEQFF TGTGCCAGCAGGATCGAACAGGGGTCCTACAATGAGCAGTTCTTC
TRBJ2-2 . . TRBV6-5 CASSTAMEGGELFF TGTGCCAGCAGTACCGCTATGGAGGGCGGGGAGCTGTTTTTT
TRBJ2-5 . . TRBV5-1 CASSLDGGWETQYF TGCGCCAGCAGCTTGGACGGAGGTTGGGAGACCCAGTACTTC
TRBJ2-3 . TRBD2 TRBV7-9 CASSAWTSGDTDTQYF TGTGCCAGCAGCGCCTGGACTAGCGGAGACACAGATACGCAGTATTTT
TRBJ2-7 . TRBD1 TRBV6-5 CASNTGGHSYEQYF TGTGCCAGCAACACAGGGGGCCACTCCTACGAGCAGTACTTC
TRBJ1-3 . . TRBV19 CASSPTGVRYSGNTIYF TGTGCCAGTAGTCCCACCGGGGTACGCTACTCTGGAAACACCATATATTTT
TRBJ2-5 . . TRBV6-6 CASSLGVGRVETQYF TGTGCCAGCAGCCTCGGTGTCGGCCGGGTGGAGACCCAGTACTTC
TRBJ2-3 . . TRBV6-5 CASRKAGTDTQYF TGTGCCAGCAGAAAAGCGGGCACAGATACGCAGTATTTT
TRBJ2-4 . TRBD1 TRBV7-9 CASSLGTGVGGNIQYF TGTGCCAGCAGCTTAGGGACAGGGGTTGGAGGAAACATTCAGTACTTC
TRBJ1-2 . . TRBV11-2 CASSFQEGRDGYTF TGTGCCAGCAGCTTTCAGGAGGGTCGAGATGGCTACACCTTC
TRBJ2-2 . TRBD1 TRBV30 CAIYLGQGSTGELFF TGTGCCATATACCTCGGACAGGGGAGCACCGGGGAGCTGTTTTTT
TRBJ2-3 . . TRBV5-1 CASSSVQGASTDTQYF TGCGCCAGCAGCTCGGTACAGGGCGCTAGCACAGATACGCAGTATTTT
TRBJ2-1 . . TRBV30 CAWSAPERGYYNEQFF TGTGCCTGGAGTGCCCCTGAACGGGGGTACTACAATGAGCAGTTCTTC
TRBJ1-4 . . TRBV18 CASSSSRSNEKLFF TGTGCCAGCTCTTCGTCGCGGTCTAATGAAAAACTGTTTTTT
TRBJ1-5 . TRBD1 TRBV4-1 CASSLAWGQGLGSNQPQHF TGCGCCAGCAGCCTCGCATGGGGACAGGGGCTAGGTAGCAATCAGCCCCAGCATTTT
TRBJ1-1 few TRBD1 TRBV5-1 CASSLGQGMTEAFF TGCGCCAGCAGCTTGGGACAGGGTATGACTGAAGCTTTCTTT
TRBJ2-7 . . TRBV11-2 CASSLGSGEQYF TGTGCCAGCAGCTTAGGTTCAGGCGAGCAGTACTTC
TRBJ2-1 . . TRBV19 CASSIASGFYNEQFF TGTGCCAGTAGTATCGCCAGCGGATTTTACAATGAGCAGTTCTTC
TRBJ2-1 . TRBD2 TRBV4-1 CASSSQTSGSGYNEQFF TGCGCCAGCAGCTCACAGACTAGCGGGAGTGGTTACAATGAGCAGTTCTTC
TRBJ2-3 once TRBD2 TRBV7-9 CASSLALLTSGSTDTQYF TGTGCCAGCAGCTTAGCCCTCCTGACTAGCGGGAGCACAGATACGCAGTATTTT
TRBJ2-5 . TRBD2 TRBV5-8 CASSSQRGSQETQYF TGTGCCAGCAGCTCACAGCGGGGGTCTCAAGAGACCCAGTACTTC
TRBJ2-5 . TRBD2 TRBV5-6 CASSSGLAGPQETQYF TGTGCCAGCAGCTCGGGACTAGCGGGACCCCAAGAGACCCAGTACTTC
TRBJ2-1 . TRBD2 TRBV7-2 CASSLTTSGNVYNEQFF TGTGCCAGCAGCTTAACGACTAGCGGGAACGTCTACAATGAGCAGTTCTTC
TRBJ2-1 . . TRBV6-1 CASSEATGSMRQFF TGTGCCAGCAGTGAAGCCACAGGATCAATGAGGCAGTTCTTC
TRBJ2-3 . . TRBV12-2 CASQRGSTDTQYF TGTGCAAGTCAACGGGGGAGCACAGATACGCAGTATTTT
TRBJ2-1 . TRBD2 TRBV4-1 CATEGLAGDYNEQFF TGCGCCACCGAAGGCCTAGCGGGGGACTACAATGAGCAGTTCTTC
TRBJ1-2 few . TRBV2 CASRDSTYGYTF TGTGCCAGCAGGGACAGCACTTATGGCTACACCTTC
TRBJ2-5 . TRBD2 TRBV5-4 CASSGGVQETQYF TGTGCCAGCAGCGGGGGGGTCCAAGAGACCCAGTACTTC
TRBJ2-6 . TRBD1 TRBV7-9 CASSPRISRDRSGANVLTF TGTGCCAGCAGCCCCCGTATAAGTCGGGACAGATCTGGGGCCAACGTCCTGACTTTC
TRBJ2-1 . TRBD2 TRBV15 CATSRGLAGNEQFF TGTGCCACCAGCAGAGGACTAGCGGGCAATGAGCAGTTCTTC
TRBJ2-1 . TRBD2 TRBV27 CASSPGTSGYNEQFF TGTGCCAGCAGTCCAGGGACTAGCGGTTACAATGAGCAGTTCTTC